The clone carrying this T cell receptor (beta chain) was observed a few times. Its antigen is still unknown. This entry is derived from a study of T cell repertoires in cytomegalovirus infection. As for the study in general: Selection of CMV epitopes for the study included recently identified HLA-C-restricted and well-studied HLA-B-restricted ones. Evidence of both CMV infection and a matching HLA type came from public TCR beta signatures. Study conclusions and caveats: Cumulative frequency of public TCR beta families picked out carriers of CMV plus the relevant HLA. Within the response measured ex vivo, HLA-C-restricted CMV-specific TCR beta clonotypes were dominant.

V was clipped by 4 bases and J by 2 bases, with 12 bases between them. This CDR3 contains 13 residues. Germline lookup yields CDR1 GTSNPN and CDR2 SVGIG (reference sequence). Via MiXCR, TCRdb re-called the reads, giving one row per CDR3 protein. Of about 700,000 distinct CDR3 sequences listed, around a third are singletons. The sample here was cultured PBMCs, taken from culture after CMV antigen stimulation. The TCR originated in a human donor in good health (CMV status not recorded). Some clones in this sample may be carry-over from other donors' samples. The gene calls are TRBV30 and TRBJ2-7; tentative D call: TRBD2 (6 bases). In DNA, the CDR3 is TGTGCCTGGACGGGGGTGATGCCCTACGAGCAGTACTTC. Translated, it gives CAWTGVMPYEQYF. Variable domain in full (rest from reference TRBV30 and TRBJ2-7): SQTIHQWPATLVQPVGSPLSLECTVEGTSNPNLYWYRQAAGRGLQLLFYSVGIGQISSEVPQNLSASRPQDRQFILSSKKLLLSDSGFYLCAWTGVMPYEQYFGPGTRLTVT.